Listed here are 28 T cell receptor beta chains from one sample, sequenced in a study of blood T cell repertoires in COVID-19. Using immunoSEQ multiplex PCR, the repertoire was profiled, and TCRdb retains in-frame clones only, with some absent. There are about 300,000 clones in the sample; approximately 88% occur only once, and 6.9% lies in the top ten. The sequenced material came from peripheral blood. These receptors originate from a woman aged 30 to 39 who had recovered from COVID-19.

The count of this clone is one. The chain has TRBV11-2 and TRBJ2-3; 7 positions agree with TRBD2. There are 14 residues in the CDR3. Germline V gives CDR1 SGHAT, CDR2 FQNNGV. The V gene end was trimmed by 1 base and the J gene end by 7 bases; junction bases not matched to a gene: 5. CDR3: CASSLGLALNTQYF. CDR3 bases: TGTGCCAGCAGCTTAGGACTAGCTTTGAATACGCAGTATTTT.

The chain links TRBV5-4 to TRBJ1-6; TRBD1 aligns across 7 bases. This CDR3 has 14 amino acids. Losses at the gene ends were 6 bases for V and 6 bases for J; bases not matched to a gene: 6. Per the germline V gene, CDR1 is SGHNT and CDR2 is YYREEE (reference sequence). CDR3 sequence reads: CASTPGQTNSPLHF. The CDR3 nucleotides are TGTGCCAGCACCCCGGGACAGACTAATTCACCCCTCCACTTT.

V is TRBV4-1 and J is TRBJ2-3; D is unresolved. Germline V CDR1 and CDR2: MGHRA, YSYEKL. CDR3 length equals 15 residues. Trimming removed 1 base from V and 0 bases from J, with 8 bases in between. The CDR3 region has the DNA TGCGCCAGCAGCCAAGTACAGTACAGCACAGATACGCAGTATTTT. It translates to CASSQVQYSTDTQYF.

The chain joins TRBV7-8 to TRBJ2-1; 8 nucleotides agree with TRBD2. The CDR3 extends over 17 amino acids. Trimming removed 1 base from V and 1 base from J; junction bases left unmatched: 6. Looked up from germline, CDR1 is SGHVS and CDR2 is FQNEAQ. The chain's CDR3 is CASSLGGRGASYNEQFF. CDR3 in DNA: TGTGCCAGCAGCTTAGGCGGGCGGGGGGCTTCCTACAATGAGCAGTTCTTC.

The genes are TRBV10-3 and TRBJ1-2; the match to TRBD1 covers 8 bases. The germline V gene encodes CDR1 ENHRY and CDR2 SYGVKD. The CDR3 extends over 13 amino acids. V trimming: 8 bases; J trimming: 8 bases; junction bases outside the gene matches: 10. The CDR3 protein is CAIAGTGQEGYTF. CDR3 sequence (DNA): TGTGCCATCGCGGGGACAGGACAGGAGGGCTACACCTTC.

The table lists this clone with a count of one. This chain links TRBV6-5 with TRBJ1-2; no reliable D call. Germline V gene sequence: CDR1 MNHEY, CDR2 SVGAGI. V lost 6 bases to trimming and J lost 3 bases, with 14 bases between them. This CDR3 comprises 14 residues. The CDR3 sequence: CASSAEASYYGYTF. In DNA, the CDR3 is TGTGCCAGCAGCGCCGAGGCCTCTTACTATGGCTACACCTTC.

V is TRBV13 and J is TRBJ2-5; maybe TRBD1 (6 bases). The CDR3 extends over 14 amino acids. V lost 5 bases and J lost 2, with 12 bases in between. CDR1 is PRHDT and CDR2 is FYEKMQ in the germline V gene (reference sequence). This chain's CDR3 is CASSQRTVQETQYF. The CDR3 DNA is TGTGCCAGCAGCCAACGGACAGTACAAGAGACCCAGTACTTC.

The chain employs TRBV14 and TRBJ1-4; possibly TRBD1 for D (5 bases). V lost 0 bases and J lost 2, with 10 bases in between. Germline V gene data show CDR1 as SGHDN and CDR2 as FVKESK. This CDR3 region has 16 residues. The CDR3 is CASSQDYAGTNEKLFF. The CDR3 region has the DNA TGTGCCAGCAGCCAAGATTATGCAGGGACTAATGAAAAACTGTTTTTT.

The chain carries TRBV7-2 and TRBJ2-7; D unclear. Between the trimmed V and J ends, which lost 7 bases and 2 bases, there was a span of 12 bases. The CDR3 loop spans 13 amino acids. Germline CDR1 and CDR2: SGHTA and FQGNSA. The CDR3 DNA reads TGTGCCAGCACCACATTCAACGCCTACGAGCAGTACTTC. Residues: CASTTFNAYEQYF.

The chain recombines TRBV7-8 with TRBJ2-1; D remains unclear. V lost 5 bases to trimming and J lost 3 bases, with 14 bases between them. Germline V CDR1 and CDR2: SGHVS, FQNEAQ. The CDR3 runs 15 residues. CDR3: CASSLSLVNYNEQFF. In DNA, the CDR3 is TGTGCCAGCAGCCTGAGCCTGGTGAACTACAATGAGCAGTTCTTC.

This clone was seen a single time. The chain uses TRBV28 and TRBJ1-5; D gene unclear. The CDR3 loop spans 10 amino acids. The germline V and J ends were trimmed by 11 bases and 0 bases, with 2 bases remaining between them. The germline V gene encodes CDR1 MDHEN and CDR2 SYDVKM. The CDR3 spells CALSNQPQHF. CDR3 coding DNA: TGTGCCCTTAGCAATCAGCCCCAGCATTTT.

V gene TRBV2 combines with J gene TRBJ1-4; 7 bases map to TRBD1. In germline, CDR1 is SNHLY, CDR2 FYNNEI. The CDR3 has 13 amino acids. V trimming: 6 bases; J trimming: 4 bases; junction bases outside the gene matches: 2. CDR3 sequence: CASSRGINEKLFF. The CDR3 DNA follows: TGTGCCAGCAGCAGGGGGATTAATGAAAAACTGTTTTTT.

The chain carries TRBV4-2 and TRBJ1-1; 9 bases are a match to TRBD1. The CDR3 is 15 amino acids. The ends lost 0 bases at V and 4 bases at J; junction bases unmatched: 3. Germline-derived CDR1 and CDR2 are LGHNA and YNFKEQ. The DNA for the CDR3 is TGTGCCAGCAGCCAAGATCGGACAGGGGTCACTGAAGCTTTCTTT. As protein: CASSQDRTGVTEAFF.

The chain employs TRBV4-1 and TRBJ1-2; D remains ambiguous. The CDR3 consists of 14 residues. V lost 0 bases and J 0 bases, leaving 5 bases between the germline ends. Germline values: CDR1 MGHRA, CDR2 YSYEKL. The CDR3 DNA reads TGCGCCAGCAGCCAAGATGCAGCTAACTATGGCTACACCTTC. Translation: CASSQDAANYGYTF.

The DNA for the CDR3 is TGTGCCAGTAGGCGACTAGCGGGGCTAGGTGAGACCCAGTACTTC. Protein: CASRRLAGLGETQYF. V is TRBV19 and J is TRBJ2-5; 11 positions agree with TRBD2. This CDR3 spans 15 amino acids. CDR1 and CDR2 (germline): LNHDA, SQIVND (reference sequence). V gave up 6 bases and J gave up 5 bases; unmatched junction bases: 8. Together with reference TRBV19 and TRBJ2-5, the CDR3 gives the full variable domain: DGGITQSPKYLFRKEGQNVTLSCEQNLNHDAMYWYRQDPGQGLRLIYYSQIVNDFQKGDIAEGYSVSREKKESFPLTVTSAQKNPTAFYLCASRRLAGLGETQYFGPGTRLLVL.

This chain uses TRBV30 with TRBJ1-1; D remains ambiguous. Between the trimmed V and J ends, which lost 5 bases and 1 base, there was a span of 5 bases. The CDR3 is 11 amino acids. CDR1 GTSNPN and CDR2 SVGIG come from the germline V gene (reference sequence). The CDR3 DNA reads as TGTGCCTGGCGGGGGAACACTGAAGCTTTCTTT. The encoded protein is CAWRGNTEAFF.

The chain combines TRBV7-3 with TRBJ1-1; 8 bases line up with TRBD1. The CDR3 totals 17 residues. Trimming removed 1 base from V and 0 bases from J; junction bases left unmatched: 7. Germline lookup yields CDR1 SGHTA and CDR2 FQGTGA. CDR3 nucleotide sequence: TGTGCCAGCAGCTTAAACCCCCGGACAGGGATGAACACTGAAGCTTTCTTT. This gives the protein CASSLNPRTGMNTEAFF. Based on the CDR3 plus reference TRBV7-3 and TRBJ1-1, the full variable domain is GAGVSQTPSNKVTEKGKYVELRCDPISGHTALYWYRQSLGQGPEFLIYFQGTGAADDSGLPNDRFFAVRPEGSVSTLKIQRTERGDSAVYLCASSLNPRTGMNTEAFFGQGTRLTVV.

The chain couples TRBV6-5 to TRBJ2-4, with D unclear. Trimming pared 0 bases from V and 1 base from J, leaving 7 bases between. There are 15 residues in the CDR3. CDR1 is MNHEY and CDR2 is SVGAGI in the germline V gene. In nucleotides, the CDR3 is TGTGCCAGCAGTTACTCCTCGGTGGCCAAAAACATTCAGTACTTC. Protein sequence: CASSYSSVAKNIQYF.

The chain has TRBV7-8 and TRBJ2-1; 9 positions agree with TRBD1. This CDR3 contains 15 residues. Germline V lookup: CDR1 SGHVS, CDR2 FQNEAQ. J gave up 4 bases and V 4 bases, and 5 bases lay outside the gene matches. This CDR3 reads CASSSKTGGYNEQFF. In DNA form, the CDR3 reads TGTGCCAGCAGCTCCAAGACAGGGGGGTACAATGAGCAGTTCTTC.

This rearrangement joins TRBV4-2 to TRBJ1-2; 8 bases agree with TRBD1. Germline V gene data show CDR1 as LGHNA and CDR2 as YNFKEQ. The V gene end was trimmed by 6 bases and the J gene end by 6 bases; junction bases not matched to a gene: 6. The CDR3 sequence is 13 residues long. The CDR3 DNA is TGTGCCAGCAGTCAGGGGGCGTTCAATGGCTACACCTTC. Translation: CASSQGAFNGYTF.

This clone has only one observation. The chain is built from TRBV4-1 and TRBJ2-7; 11 nucleotides match TRBD1. The CDR3 is made up of 16 amino acids. With V trimmed by 1 base and J by 4 bases, 6 bases remained unmatched. Germline lookup yields CDR1 MGHRA and CDR2 YSYEKL. The CDR3 sequence: CASSQAPGQGAYEQYF. Here the CDR3 DNA reads TGCGCCAGCAGCCAAGCCCCCGGACAGGGGGCTTACGAGCAGTACTTC.

The chain joins TRBV7-9 to TRBJ1-6; D ambiguous. The germline V and J ends were trimmed by 5 bases and 5 bases, with 13 bases remaining between them. The CDR3 sequence is 15 residues long. Germline loops: CDR1 SEHNR, CDR2 FQNEAQ (reference sequence). The CDR3 DNA follows: TGTGCCAGCAGCCGCGGAGGTACCGATAATTCACCCCTCCACTTT. Protein sequence: CASSRGGTDNSPLHF.

This clone was recorded only once. The gene calls are TRBV10-3 and TRBJ1-2, with 12 nucleotides matching TRBD1. CDR1 is ENHRY, CDR2 SYGVKD, per germline. This CDR3 is 14 amino acids long. The V segment lost 6 bases and the J segment 2 bases; nucleotides outside the gene matches: 1. CDR3 loop: CAIRGTGGNYGYTF. The CDR3 nucleotides read TGTGCCATCAGGGGGACAGGGGGCAACTATGGCTACACCTTC.

This chain uses TRBV3-1 (or the pseudogene TRBV3-2) with TRBJ1-4; 10 bases map to TRBD1. This CDR3 has 14 residues. Germline assignment: CDR1 LGHDT and CDR2 YNNKEL (reference sequence). The ends lost 1 base at V and 10 bases at J; junction bases unmatched: 3. CDR3 region: CASSQVRQGAKLFF. The CDR3 bases are TGTGCCAGCAGCCAAGTCCGACAGGGGGCAAAACTGTTTTTT.

As to this clone: This same CDR3 is encoded by further DNA sequences in the sample. The rearrangement links TRBV7-8 to TRBJ1-1; the match to TRBD1 covers 9 bases. Germline V gives CDR1 SGHVS, CDR2 FQNEAQ. J gave up 3 bases and V 2 bases, and 1 base lay outside the gene matches. CDR3 size: 14 residues. The CDR3 reads CASSLRDRDTEAFF. The CDR3 DNA reads as TGTGCCAGCAGCTTAAGGGACAGGGACACTGAAGCTTTCTTT.

In its sample, this clone was seen many times. V usage is TRBV19 and J usage is TRBJ2-7; D is perhaps TRBD2 (5 bases). Germline V gene sequence: CDR1 LNHDA, CDR2 SQIVND (reference sequence). This CDR3 has 16 amino acids. Trimming cost V 1 base and J 0 bases, with 13 bases left between them. DNA for the CDR3: TGTGCCAGTAGTATAGCGGGTCGAGGGAGCTCCTACGAGCAGTACTTC. It yields the protein CASSIAGRGSSYEQYF.

This chain uses TRBV28 with TRBJ1-2; 9 bases match TRBD1. J lost 7 bases, V lost 5 bases, and 8 bases had no gene match. Germline values: CDR1 MDHEN, CDR2 SYDVKM. The CDR3 loop spans 14 amino acids. CDR3 sequence reads: CASSTTYRGLGYTF. The CDR3 DNA follows: TGTGCCAGCAGTACCACCTACAGGGGGCTTGGCTACACCTTC.

The CDR3 protein is CASRQVGSPLHF. The CDR3 bases are TGTGCCAGCCGACAGGTCGGGTCACCCCTCCACTTT. V usage is TRBV27 and J usage is TRBJ1-6, with D possibly matching TRBD1 (6 bases). V was trimmed by 8 bases and J by 10 bases, leaving 12 bases between them. This CDR3 comprises 12 residues. Germline values: CDR1 MNHEY, CDR2 SMNVEV (reference sequence).